This entry features one T cell receptor beta chain sequence. Its specificity is unknown. With a J-beta primer mix and a sample-barcoded 5' primer, a second PCR ran 7 to 11 cycles. Each cDNA molecule was tagged by a template-switch adaptor with 12 random nucleotides. Using its own MiXCR run on the 5' RACE reads, TCRdb lists one record per CDR3 protein. The sample has 630,000 or so distinct CDR3 sequences, approximately 31% seen once. The sample belongs to a study of blood T cells in healthy people across ages. Whole-study results and caveats: With age, beta diversity per million T cells declined roughly linearly, significantly by 35 to 40.

Each sample yielded at least 6 million isolated PBMCs. This clonotype originated in a woman of 80 years or more in good health. Sequenced sample: blood.

CDR3 sequence: CASSLDGVGQPQHF. The CDR3 DNA is TGCGCCAGCAGCTTGGACGGGGTAGGGCAGCCCCAGCATTTT. The rearrangement uses TRBV5-1 and TRBJ1-5, with no clear D. Germline V gene sequence: CDR1 SGHRS, CDR2 YFSETQ. This CDR3 comprises 14 residues. Trimming took 0 bases from V and 7 from J, leaving 11 bases between them.